The next 18 T cell receptor beta chains were all read from a single sample in a study of OX40 agonist ivuxolimab in advanced cancers. Repertoires were generated with immunoSEQ multiplex PCR, while TCRdb's copy carries only in-frame clones and drops some. This sample yields 40,000 to 60,000 clones, of which approximately 86% are seen a single time; about 1.9% belongs to the top ten. Sequencing was performed on CD4+ or CD8+ T cells sorted from blood, taken in a trial of the OX40 agonist ivuxolimab. Every receptor here comes from an adult with an advanced solid tumor such as melanoma, head and neck, liver or kidney cancer.

The chain is built from TRBV10-1 and TRBJ2-3; 9 bases are shared with TRBD1. The CDR3 extends over 17 amino acids. V shed 3 bases and J 1 base; nucleotides not matched to a gene: 8. Germline CDR1 reads WNHNN; CDR2 reads SYGVQD (reference sequence). CDR3 loop: CASSDGQGIIGTDTQYF. The CDR3 region has the DNA TGCGCCAGCAGTGACGGACAGGGGATTATTGGCACAGATACGCAGTATTTT.

The V and J genes are TRBV19 and TRBJ1-3; no clear D. This CDR3 has 13 residues. Per germline, CDR1 LNHDA and CDR2 SQIVND (reference sequence). V was trimmed by 10 bases and J by 0 bases, leaving 10 bases between them. CDR3 nucleotides: TGTGCCACGGCGGTGGACTCTGGAAACACCATATATTTT. Translation gives CATAVDSGNTIYF.

This chain uses TRBV30 with TRBJ1-4; no firm D call. Germline CDR1 GTSNPN, CDR2 SVGIG (reference sequence). The V gene lost 5 bases and the J gene lost 4 bases, with 8 bases spanning the gap. This CDR3 region has 12 residues. The CDR3 protein is CAWAFGNEKLFF. CDR3 coding DNA: TGTGCCTGGGCATTCGGTAATGAAAAACTGTTTTTT.

The gene calls are TRBV19 and TRBJ1-2; TRBD1 agrees at 7 bases. The CDR3 has 12 amino acids. CDR1 is LNHDA, CDR2 SQIVND, per germline (reference sequence). With 7 bases clipped from V and 8 bases from J, the junction kept 7 bases outside the gene matches. The DNA of the CDR3 is TGTGCCAGTATGGGGGACAGCTGGGGCTACACCTTC. It encodes CASMGDSWGYTF.

This chain uses TRBV29-1 with TRBJ2-3, with 13 bases lining up with TRBD2. The CDR3 is made up of 16 amino acids. V lost 6 bases to trimming and J lost 2 bases; unmatched junction nucleotides: 8. Germline V gene data show CDR1 as SQVTM and CDR2 as ANQGSEA. The CDR3 spells CSVVIGTSGTTDTQYF. The CDR3 DNA sequence: TGCAGCGTCGTAATCGGGACTAGCGGGACCACAGATACGCAGTATTTT.

This chain joins TRBV7-2 and TRBJ1-3, with D tentatively TRBD1 (6 bases). V shed 4 bases and J shed 4 bases, with 11 bases lying between them. CDR3 length: 14 amino acids. The germline V gene has CDR1 SGHTA and CDR2 FQGNSA. DNA of the CDR3: TGTGCCAGCAGCTCACTAGACAGGGGAAACACCATATATTTT. Amino acids: CASSSLDRGNTIYF.

This sequence joins TRBV7-9 and TRBJ2-3, with a weak D call TRBD2 (7 bases). Germline V gene lookup returns CDR1 SEHNR and CDR2 FQNEAQ (reference sequence). The CDR3 sequence is 15 residues long. Trimming left V 1 base short and J 4 bases short, with 12 bases between. CDR3 DNA sequence: TGTGCCAGCAGCTTAGGCCGGGGGGCCCCAGATACGCAGTATTTT. Translated, it gives CASSLGRGAPDTQYF.

CDR3 nucleotide sequence: TGTGCCAGCAGCCCCGGGACAGGGGGCGTCGAGGACACTGAAGCTTTCTTT. Its protein product is CASSPGTGGVEDTEAFF. The chain combines TRBV7-9 with TRBJ1-1, with TRBD1 identical over 12 bases. CDR1 is SEHNR, CDR2 FQNEAQ, per germline (reference sequence). V shed 5 bases, J shed 3 bases, and the junction held 10 bases outside the gene matches. The CDR3 is 17 amino acids.

This clone came up once. This chain joins TRBV5-1 and TRBJ2-5; TRBD2 is a possible D gene (6 bases). CDR1 is SGHRS, CDR2 YFSETQ, per germline. This CDR3 is 15 amino acids long. V shed 4 bases and J shed 3 bases, with 16 bases lying between them. DNA of the CDR3: TGCGCCAGCAGCCCTGGGGCGGGACTCGAAGAGACCCAGTACTTC. This codes for CASSPGAGLEETQYF. The full variable domain, its missing parts supplied by reference TRBV5-1 and TRBJ2-5, is KAGVTQTPRYLIKTRGQQVTLSCSPISGHRSVSWYQQTPGQGLQFLFEYFSETQRNKGNFPGRFSGRQFSNSRSEMNVSTLELGDSALYLCASSPGAGLEETQYFGPGTRLLVL.

The chain recombines TRBV5-1 with TRBJ1-5, with D uncertain. The CDR3 length is 14 residues. V lost 0 bases and J 3 bases, leaving 7 bases between the germline ends. CDR1 SGHRS and CDR2 YFSETQ come from the germline V gene. This CDR3 reads CASSLGEPNQPQHF. The CDR3 DNA sequence: TGCGCCAGCAGCTTGGGAGAACCCAATCAGCCCCAGCATTTT.

This clone was counted only a few times. This chain joins TRBV19 and TRBJ1-1; D unresolved. The CDR3 has 11 residues. Germline loops: CDR1 LNHDA, CDR2 SQIVND (reference sequence). Trimming cost V 5 bases and J 6 bases, with 7 bases left between them. The CDR3 bases are TGTGCCAGTAGTCGGATGGCTGAAGCTTTCTTT. Its protein product is CASSRMAEAFF. Looking up the rest from reference TRBV19 and TRBJ1-1 gives the full variable domain: DGGITQSPKYLFRKEGQNVTLSCEQNLNHDAMYWYRQDPGQGLRLIYYSQIVNDFQKGDIAEGYSVSREKKESFPLTVTSAQKNPTAFYLCASSRMAEAFFGQGTRLTVV.

V and J are TRBV6-4 and TRBJ1-5, with D possibly being TRBD1 (6 bases). V was clipped by 6 bases and J by 0 bases, with 21 bases between them. The CDR3 runs 18 residues. Germline V lookup: CDR1 MRHNA, CDR2 SNTAGT. The DNA for the CDR3 is TGTGCCAGCAGGAGTCCGGGACACCGTAGATGTAGCAATCAGCCCCAGCATTTT. This gives the protein CASRSPGHRRCSNQPQHF.

The rearrangement links TRBV19 to TRBJ2-3, with D perhaps TRBD1 (6 bases). Germline V CDR1 and CDR2: LNHDA, SQIVND (reference sequence). V lost 5 bases and J 6 bases, leaving 18 bases between the germline ends. CDR3 length: 15 amino acids. CDR3 residues: CASSPGQLRADTQYF. In DNA form, the CDR3 reads TGTGCCAGTAGTCCCGGACAGCTCCGCGCTGATACGCAGTATTTT.

The chain employs TRBV2 and TRBJ2-3, with D unclear. This CDR3 is built from 11 residues. Trimming took off 4 bases at V and 5 bases at J, with 4 bases between the two ends. Germline V CDR1 and CDR2: SNHLY, FYNNEI. CDR3 in DNA: TGTGCCAGCAGTGTAGAAGATACGCAGTATTTT. Translating it yields CASSVEDTQYF.

The J gene is TRBJ1-2, the V gene TRBV9, with 9 bases that match TRBD1. V trimming: 2 bases; J trimming: 7 bases; junction bases outside the gene matches: 6. The germline CDR1 and CDR2 sequences are SGDLS and YYNGEE. The CDR3 spans 14 residues. CDR3 region: CASSVTGGSLGYTF. In DNA, the CDR3 is TGTGCCAGCAGCGTGACAGGGGGTTCTCTTGGCTACACCTTC. The full variable domain, completed using reference TRBV9 and TRBJ1-2, is DSGVTQTPKHLITATGQRVTLRCSPRSGDLSVYWYQQSLDQGLQFLIQYYNGEERAKGNILERFSAQQFPDLHSELNLSSLELGDSALYFCASSVTGGSLGYTFGSGTRLTVV.

CDR3 in amino acids: CASSVAIGQGTDTQYF. CDR3 DNA sequence: TGTGCCAGCAGCGTAGCTATAGGACAGGGGACAGATACGCAGTATTTT. J is TRBJ2-3 and V is TRBV9; 9 nucleotides agree with TRBD1. This CDR3 has 16 amino acids. V lost 0 bases, J lost 3 bases, and 5 bases stayed unmatched. Looked up from germline, CDR1 is SGDLS and CDR2 is YYNGEE.

The chain uses TRBV18 and TRBJ2-7, with D unclear. Trimming left V 0 bases short and J 7 bases short, with 19 bases between. The CDR3 spans 16 residues. The germline V gene encodes CDR1 KGHSH and CDR2 LQKENI. The CDR3, as DNA: TGTGCCAGCTCACCACCCCGGATCGCAACCCCTGAAGAGCAGTACTTC. Amino acids: CASSPPRIATPEEQYF.

The chain uses TRBV6-5 and TRBJ1-1; D perhaps matches TRBD1 (5 bases). Deletions cut 0 bases from V and 4 bases from J, with 12 bases between. Germline V CDR1 and CDR2: MNHEY, SVGAGI. The length of the CDR3 is 15 residues. The DNA for the CDR3 is TGTGCCAGCAGTTACTCGAGACAGCTTGGCACTGAAGCTTTCTTT. This encodes CASSYSRQLGTEAFF.